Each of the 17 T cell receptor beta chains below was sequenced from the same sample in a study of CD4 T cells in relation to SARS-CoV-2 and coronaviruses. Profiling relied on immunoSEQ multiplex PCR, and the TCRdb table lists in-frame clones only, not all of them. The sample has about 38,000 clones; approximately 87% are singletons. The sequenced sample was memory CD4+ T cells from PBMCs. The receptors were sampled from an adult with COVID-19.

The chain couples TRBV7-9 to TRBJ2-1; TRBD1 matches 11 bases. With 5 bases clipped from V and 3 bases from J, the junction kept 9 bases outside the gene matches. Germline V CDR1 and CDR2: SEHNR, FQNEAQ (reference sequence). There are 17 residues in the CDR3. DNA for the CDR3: TGTGCCAGCAGCGTAGGGACAGGGGGACAGGGCTACAATGAGCAGTTCTTC. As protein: CASSVGTGGQGYNEQFF.

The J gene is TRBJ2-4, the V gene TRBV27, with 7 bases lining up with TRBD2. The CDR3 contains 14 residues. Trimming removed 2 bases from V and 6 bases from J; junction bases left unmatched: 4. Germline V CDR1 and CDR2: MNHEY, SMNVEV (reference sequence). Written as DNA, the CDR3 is TGTGCCAGCAGTTTACGGGGGGTTGGAAACATTCAGTACTTC. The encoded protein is CASSLRGVGNIQYF.

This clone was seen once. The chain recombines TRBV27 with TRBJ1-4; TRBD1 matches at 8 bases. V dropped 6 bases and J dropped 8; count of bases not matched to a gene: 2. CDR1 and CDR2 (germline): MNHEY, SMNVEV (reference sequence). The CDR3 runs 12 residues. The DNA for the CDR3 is TGTGCCAGCAGCCGGACAGGGGAAAAACTGTTTTTT. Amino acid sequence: CASSRTGEKLFF.

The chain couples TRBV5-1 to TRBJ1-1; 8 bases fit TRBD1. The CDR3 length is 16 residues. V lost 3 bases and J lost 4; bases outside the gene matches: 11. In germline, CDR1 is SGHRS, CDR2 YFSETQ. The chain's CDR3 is CASSYGQGGSTTEAFF. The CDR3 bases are TGCGCCAGCAGCTACGGACAGGGAGGGAGCACCACTGAAGCTTTCTTT.

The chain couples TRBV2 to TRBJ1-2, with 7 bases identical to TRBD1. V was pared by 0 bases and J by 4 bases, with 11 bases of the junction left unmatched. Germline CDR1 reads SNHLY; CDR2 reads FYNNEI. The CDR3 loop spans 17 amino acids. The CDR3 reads CASSEAAGRGRLYGYTF. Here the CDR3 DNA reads TGTGCCAGCAGTGAAGCAGCGGGGAGGGGGCGCCTCTATGGCTACACCTTC.

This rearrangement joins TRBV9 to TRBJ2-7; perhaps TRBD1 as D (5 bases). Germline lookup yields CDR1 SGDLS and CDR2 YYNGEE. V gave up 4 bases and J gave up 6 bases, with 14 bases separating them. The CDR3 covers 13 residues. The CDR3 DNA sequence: TGTGCCAGCAGCCCGACGCGACAGTCCGAGCAGTACTTC. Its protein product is CASSPTRQSEQYF.

CDR3: CASTPTSGASYEQYF. The CDR3 nucleotides read TGTGCCAGCACTCCGACTAGCGGGGCCTCCTACGAGCAGTACTTC. This sequence joins TRBV11-3 and TRBJ2-7; TRBD2 aligns across 11 bases. Germline V CDR1 and CDR2: SGHNT, YENEEA. With V trimmed by 7 bases and J by 0 bases, 5 bases remained unmatched. This CDR3 spans 15 amino acids.

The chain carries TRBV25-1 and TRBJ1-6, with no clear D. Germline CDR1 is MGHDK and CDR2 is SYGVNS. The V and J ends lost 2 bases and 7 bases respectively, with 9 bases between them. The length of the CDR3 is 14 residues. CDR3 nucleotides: TGTGCCAGCAGTGAACTGGTTCGAAATTCACCCCTCCACTTT. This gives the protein CASSELVRNSPLHF.

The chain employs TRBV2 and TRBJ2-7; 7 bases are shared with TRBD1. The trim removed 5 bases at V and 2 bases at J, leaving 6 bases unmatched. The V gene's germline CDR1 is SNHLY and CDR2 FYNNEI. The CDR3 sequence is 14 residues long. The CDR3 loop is CASSRDSPTYEQYF. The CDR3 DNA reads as TGTGCCAGCAGTCGGGACAGCCCCACCTACGAGCAGTACTTC.

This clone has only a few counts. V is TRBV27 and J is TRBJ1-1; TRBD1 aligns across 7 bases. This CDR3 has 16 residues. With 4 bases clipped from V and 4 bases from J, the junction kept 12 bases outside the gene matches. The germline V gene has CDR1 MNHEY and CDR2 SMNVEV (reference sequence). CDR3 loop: CASSSLRQGSITEAFF. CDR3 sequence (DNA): TGTGCCAGCAGTTCACTACGACAGGGATCGATCACTGAAGCTTTCTTT.

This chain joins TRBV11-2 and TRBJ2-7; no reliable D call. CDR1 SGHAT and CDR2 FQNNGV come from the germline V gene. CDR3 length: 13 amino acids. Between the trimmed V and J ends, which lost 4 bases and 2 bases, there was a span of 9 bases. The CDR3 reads CASSSVGPYEQYF. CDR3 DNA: TGTGCCAGCAGCTCGGTGGGCCCCTACGAGCAGTACTTC.

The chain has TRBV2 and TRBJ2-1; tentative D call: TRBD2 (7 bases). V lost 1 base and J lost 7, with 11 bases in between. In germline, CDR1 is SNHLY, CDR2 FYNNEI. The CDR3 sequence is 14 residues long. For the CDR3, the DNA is TGTGCCAGCAGTGAAGGGGGGGGGCTTAATGAGCAGTTCTTC. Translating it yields CASSEGGGLNEQFF.

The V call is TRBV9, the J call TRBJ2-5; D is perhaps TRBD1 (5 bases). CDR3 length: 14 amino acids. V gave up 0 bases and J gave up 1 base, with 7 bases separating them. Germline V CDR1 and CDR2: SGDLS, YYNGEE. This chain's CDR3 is CASSVVDSQETQYF. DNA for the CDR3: TGTGCCAGCAGCGTAGTTGACAGCCAAGAGACCCAGTACTTC.

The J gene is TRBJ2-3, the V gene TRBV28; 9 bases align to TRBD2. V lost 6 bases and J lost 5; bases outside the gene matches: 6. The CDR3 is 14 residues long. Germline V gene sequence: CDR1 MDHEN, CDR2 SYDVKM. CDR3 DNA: TGTGCCAGCAGGGGACTAGCCCTCGGAGATACGCAGTATTTT. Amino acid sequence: CASRGLALGDTQYF. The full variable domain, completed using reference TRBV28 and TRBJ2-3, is DVKVTQSSRYLVKRTGEKVFLECVQDMDHENMFWYRQDPGLGLRLIYFSYDVKMKEKGDIPEGYSVSREKKERFSLILESASTNQTSMYLCASRGLALGDTQYFGPGTRLTVL.

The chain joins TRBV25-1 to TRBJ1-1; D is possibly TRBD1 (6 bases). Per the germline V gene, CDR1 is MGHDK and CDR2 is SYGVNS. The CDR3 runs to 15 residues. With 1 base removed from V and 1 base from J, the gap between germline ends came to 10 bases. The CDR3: CASSELTGTNTEAFF. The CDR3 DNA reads TGTGCCAGCAGTGAATTAACAGGGACGAACACTGAAGCTTTCTTT.

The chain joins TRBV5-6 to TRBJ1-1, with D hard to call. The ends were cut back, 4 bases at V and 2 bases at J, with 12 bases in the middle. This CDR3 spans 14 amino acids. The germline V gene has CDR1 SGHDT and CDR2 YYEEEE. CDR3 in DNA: TGTGCCAGCAGCCCTAACCCGGGAAACACTGAAGCTTTCTTT. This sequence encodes CASSPNPGNTEAFF.

In nucleotides, the CDR3 is TGTGCCAGCAGCTTCCTTACGACAGTCTCCTACGAGCAGTACTTC. It encodes CASSFLTTVSYEQYF. The chain uses TRBV6-6 and TRBJ2-7, with D perhaps TRBD1 (5 bases). CDR1 is MNHNY, CDR2 SVGAGI, per germline (reference sequence). This CDR3 contains 15 residues. The V and J ends lost 6 bases and 0 bases respectively, with 15 bases between them.